This record looks at one T cell receptor beta chain sequence and its context. The antigen remains unidentified. This sample was taken from a study of T cells expressing NK-cell markers. On the study more broadly: The authors sequenced eight donors, of whom seven were HCMV-seropositive and one was seronegative.

From germline, CDR1 is PRHDT and CDR2 FYEKMQ (reference sequence). This CDR3 is built from 17 residues. In generating TCR beta cDNA, 5'RACE template switching with UMIs was used. TCRdb re-called the 5' RACE reads and gives one entry per CDR3 protein, without DNA. This sample lists some 150,000 distinct CDR3 sequences; its ten largest clones have around 10%. Overall study results and limits: In several donors, dominant clonotypes made up about 28.3-65% of CD3+CD56-NKG2C+ cells.

J is TRBJ2-3 and V is TRBV13; absent DNA, TCRdb's TRBD2 call cannot be checked. The clonotype was recovered from a young man in good health. Specimen: blood T cells: a sorted CD56 or NKG2C T cell subset, CD4+ or CD8+ T cells, or bulk PBMC T cells (not recorded which). CDR3: CASSLVLAGDVSDTQYF.